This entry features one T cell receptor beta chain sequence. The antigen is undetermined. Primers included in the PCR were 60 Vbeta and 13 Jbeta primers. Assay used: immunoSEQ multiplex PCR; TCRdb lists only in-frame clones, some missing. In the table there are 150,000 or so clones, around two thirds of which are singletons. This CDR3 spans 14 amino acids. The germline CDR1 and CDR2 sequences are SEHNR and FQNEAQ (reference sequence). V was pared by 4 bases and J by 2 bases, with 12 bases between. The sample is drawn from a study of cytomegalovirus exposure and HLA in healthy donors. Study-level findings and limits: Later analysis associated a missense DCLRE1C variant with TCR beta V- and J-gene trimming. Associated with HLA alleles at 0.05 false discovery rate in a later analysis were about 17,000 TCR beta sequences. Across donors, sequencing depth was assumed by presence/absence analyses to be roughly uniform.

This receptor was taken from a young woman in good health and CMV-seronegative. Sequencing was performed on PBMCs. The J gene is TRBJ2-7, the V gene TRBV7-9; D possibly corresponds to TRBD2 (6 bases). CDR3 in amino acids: CASSSRDFTYEQYF. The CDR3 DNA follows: TGTGCCAGCAGCTCCCGGGACTTCACCTACGAGCAGTACTTC.